The T cell receptor beta chain described here comes from a study of T cell responses to AZD1222 COVID-19 vaccine. Using immunoSEQ multiplex PCR, the repertoire was profiled, and TCRdb retains in-frame clones only, with some absent. The data hold about 100,000 clones, with more than 75% observed a single time. The germline V gene encodes CDR1 MNHEY and CDR2 SVGEGT. The J segment lost 10 bases and the V segment lost 4 bases, leaving 14 bases of the junction unmatched. The CDR3 totals 15 residues. Study results and limitations: Donors were mostly white British, more females; clonal diversity possibly underestimated. Spike regions recognized by vaccine-associated CD4 TCRs spanned the protein, led by 160-218 and 743-854.

Of note for this clone: Its antigen is currently unknown.

This TCR derives from an adult who received the MenACWY meningococcal vaccine as a control. The specimen was peripheral blood, collected 28 days after the second dose of the MenACWY control vaccine. The chain uses TRBV6-2 or TRBV6-3 and TRBJ2-3, with 7 bases lining up with TRBD1. CDR3 loop: CASSLSGQHYWAQYF. CDR3 in DNA: TGTGCCAGCAGTTTATCGGGACAGCATTACTGGGCGCAGTATTTT.